These 9 T cell receptor beta chains were all obtained from the same sample, sequenced in a study of shared clonotypes between healthy human individuals. Method: immunoSEQ multiplex PCR; TCRdb's copy keeps in-frame clones and lacks some. The repertoire holds over a million clones, with around three quarters as singletons. The specimen sequenced was memory CD4+ T cells from PBMCs. Subset here: CD45RA-negative fraction. These receptors were collected from a young man in good health. Some clones in this sample may be carry-over from other donors' samples.

V usage is TRBV4-3 and J usage is TRBJ1-1; D is unclear. The CDR3 consists of 14 residues. Germline V gene sequence: CDR1 LGHNA, CDR2 YSLEER. Trimming removed 1 base from V and 1 base from J, with 7 bases in between. The chain's CDR3 is CASSQVGQNTEAFF. The CDR3 coding sequence is TGCGCCAGCAGCCAAGTCGGCCAGAACACTGAAGCTTTCTTT.

The chain couples TRBV19 to TRBJ1-5; a possible D gene is TRBD1 (6 bases). Trimming took off 7 bases at V and 7 bases at J, with 20 bases between the two ends. Germline V CDR1 and CDR2: LNHDA, SQIVND (reference sequence). This CDR3 comprises 15 residues. The CDR3 region is CASTTEGGLGQPQHF. CDR3 nucleotides: TGTGCCAGTACCACCGAGGGGGGGCTCGGGCAGCCCCAGCATTTT.

This clone was picked up one time. V gene TRBV9 combines with J gene TRBJ1-4; 7 bases are shared with TRBD1. The CDR3 has 14 amino acids. CDR1 and CDR2 (germline): SGDLS, YYNGEE. The J segment lost 5 bases and the V segment lost 4 bases, leaving 5 bases of the junction unmatched. The CDR3 bases are TGTGCCAGCAGCCCTGGGGACAGCAATGAAAAACTGTTTTTT. Encoded protein: CASSPGDSNEKLFF.

This clone came up once. The genes are TRBV4-1 and TRBJ2-5; D gene unclear. Germline assignment: CDR1 MGHRA and CDR2 YSYEKL. The CDR3 contains 15 residues. The V gene lost 1 base and the J gene lost 5 bases, with 14 bases spanning the gap. CDR3 amino acids: CASSQGSSGLETQYF. The CDR3 nucleotides read TGCGCCAGCAGCCAAGGAAGCTCAGGCTTGGAGACCCAGTACTTC.

The DNA of the CDR3 is TGCGCCAGCAGGAGGGATGGGAGGTTGGGCTCAGAGGCCCACGAGCAGTACTTC. Its translation: CASRRDGRLGSEAHEQYF. The chain joins TRBV5-1 to TRBJ2-7, with D possibly being TRBD2 (6 bases). The ends were cut back, 5 bases at V and 5 bases at J, with 29 bases in the middle. CDR3 length: 18 amino acids. CDR1 and CDR2 from the germline V gene are SGHRS and YFSETQ.

This chain links TRBV7-9 with TRBJ2-1; TRBD2 might be the D (6 bases). The germline V and J ends were trimmed by 1 base and 2 bases, with 12 bases remaining between them. The CDR3 covers 16 residues. The germline gives CDR1 SEHNR, CDR2 FQNEAQ (reference sequence). This CDR3 reads CASSLEREAPYNEQFF. The CDR3 nucleotides are TGTGCCAGCAGCTTAGAAAGGGAGGCCCCCTACAATGAGCAGTTCTTC.

This clone was detected many times. This chain joins TRBV2 and TRBJ1-1; possible D gene TRBD1, 6 bases. The CDR3 loop spans 14 amino acids. Per the germline V gene, CDR1 is SNHLY and CDR2 is FYNNEI. V was pared by 5 bases and J by 4 bases, with 14 bases between. CDR3 in DNA: TGTGCCAGCAGTAAGATGCGGGGGGCCACTGAAGCTTTCTTT. Residues: CASSKMRGATEAFF.

This clone has just a few counts. The CDR3 DNA reads TGCGCCAGCAGCCAAGATGGCCTTGGGAACACCGGGGAGCTGTTTTTT. This sequence encodes CASSQDGLGNTGELFF. This chain links TRBV4-1 with TRBJ2-2, with D hard to call. V lost 0 bases and J lost 1, with 9 bases in between. This CDR3 region has 16 residues. Per the germline V gene, CDR1 is MGHRA and CDR2 is YSYEKL.

The chain carries TRBV11-1 and TRBJ2-1, with 8 bases aligning to TRBD2. The CDR3 length is 13 residues. V lost 5 bases and J lost 10; bases outside the gene matches: 7. Per germline, CDR1 SGHAT and CDR2 FQDESV (reference sequence). The CDR3 DNA reads TGTGCCAGCAGCAGAGCGGGACTAGTGGAGCAGTTCTTC. Encoded protein: CASSRAGLVEQFF.